This TCR beta chain appears in the sequencing data of a study of identical twins. Of note for this clonotype: Its antigen is as yet unknown.

General study results and limits: Abundant beta clonotypes from cord blood bore fewer insertions; memory repertoires lacked this pattern.

The CDR3 has 19 amino acids. The V segment lost 1 base and the J segment 0 bases; nucleotides outside the gene matches: 11. Germline-derived CDR1 and CDR2 are LGHNA and YNFKEQ. TCRdb reanalysed the 5' RACE reads using MiXCR and keeps one entry per CDR3 protein. The sample has 550,000 to 800,000 distinct CDR3 sequences; around 7.4% are singletons. A further study also used this sample, focusing on yellow fever vaccine responses in identical twins.

What was sequenced was PBMCs. This receptor was obtained from a young woman in good health. This rearrangement joins TRBV4-2 to TRBJ2-2, with TRBD1 matching over 7 bases. CDR3 sequence reads: CASSQVGDRALTNTGELFF. CDR3 bases: TGTGCCAGCAGCCAAGTAGGAGACAGGGCCCTCACGAACACCGGGGAGCTGTTTTTT.